This T cell receptor beta chain emerged from a study of blood T cell repertoires in COVID-19. Study-wide background: The origin of the acute and convalescent COVID-19 samples was the United States, Italy and Spain. PBMCs, B-cell-depleted T cells, or T cells were the source of the cDNA or gDNA that made up the material.

In the original processing: It was from reference gene primer amplification that nucleated cell counts were estimated. The method was immunoSEQ multiplex PCR; TCRdb's version includes in-frame clones alone and lacks a portion of them. The DNA gave D and trimming, while V, J and clone size come from that table. The sample lists approximately 57,000 clones; roughly four fifths were seen once. Trimming pared 6 bases from V and 0 bases from J, leaving 15 bases between. The germline gives CDR1 LNHDA, CDR2 SQIVND (reference sequence). The CDR3 has 15 amino acids. The chain carries TRBV19 and TRBJ2-7; no clear D gene. Sequenced material: peripheral blood. The clonotype comes from a woman of 80 years or more with acute or convalescent COVID-19. The chain's CDR3 is CASSPTPLSSYEQYF. The CDR3 DNA reads as TGTGCCAGTAGCCCAACACCTCTCAGCTCCTACGAGCAGTACTTC.